The 17 T cell receptor beta chains below all came from one sample that was sequenced in a study of CD8 T cells in ankylosing spondylitis. From the 5' RACE reads, TCRdb called clonotypes with MiXCR, one entry per CDR3 protein. The sample lists about 10,000 distinct CDR3 sequences; roughly 6% were seen once. The sample was blood, either unsorted or a sorted T cell fraction (not recorded which). These receptors were collected from a female donor with ankylosing spondylitis or in good health (not recorded which).

This clonotype was counted a few times. The rearrangement uses TRBV9 and TRBJ2-2; D is uncertain. This CDR3 region has 16 residues. Looked up from germline, CDR1 is SGDLS and CDR2 is YYNGEE. Deletions cut 3 bases from V and 0 bases from J, with 12 bases between. The CDR3 DNA is TGTGCCAGCAGCGCCCCAGTTGGAGCGAACACCGGGGAGCTGTTTTTT. Its translation is CASSAPVGANTGELFF. Using reference TRBV9 and TRBJ2-2 for the parts outside the CDR3, the full variable domain is DSGVTQTPKHLITATGQRVTLRCSPRSGDLSVYWYQQSLDQGLQFLIQYYNGEERAKGNILERFSAQQFPDLHSELNLSSLELGDSALYFCASSAPVGANTGELFFGEGSRLTVL.

This clonotype was recorded many times. The V and J genes are TRBV9 and TRBJ2-7; 9 nucleotides line up with TRBD1. The CDR3 sequence is 14 residues long. Germline V gene data show CDR1 as SGDLS and CDR2 as YYNGEE. V shed 3 bases, J shed 2 bases, and the junction held 3 bases outside the gene matches. CDR3 nucleotides: TGTGCCAGCAGCGCCGGGACAGGGCCCTACGAGCAGTACTTC. Translating it yields CASSAGTGPYEQYF.

This clonotype has a count of ten or more. The V gene is TRBV9, the J gene TRBJ2-5, with 8 bases matching TRBD2. Germline V CDR1 and CDR2: SGDLS, YYNGEE. V lost 4 bases and J lost 5; bases outside the gene matches: 7. The CDR3 spans 14 residues. The CDR3 region has the DNA TGTGCCAGCAGCTTCGGGACTAGTTGGGAGACCCAGTACTTC. Residues: CASSFGTSWETQYF.

This clonotype was seen repeatedly, ten times or more. The rearrangement links TRBV9 to TRBJ2-1, with no clear D. The CDR3 has 12 residues. Trimming took 0 bases from V and 8 from J, leaving 6 bases between them. Germline V gives CDR1 SGDLS, CDR2 YYNGEE. The CDR3: CASSVVSDEQFF. Written as DNA, the CDR3 is TGTGCCAGCAGCGTAGTATCAGATGAGCAGTTCTTC. Supplemented by reference TRBV9 and TRBJ2-1, the full variable domain reads DSGVTQTPKHLITATGQRVTLRCSPRSGDLSVYWYQQSLDQGLQFLIQYYNGEERAKGNILERFSAQQFPDLHSELNLSSLELGDSALYFCASSVVSDEQFFGPGTRLTVL.

This clonotype came up many times. V and J are TRBV9 and TRBJ2-1; 7 bases are shared with TRBD2. Germline V gene lookup returns CDR1 SGDLS and CDR2 YYNGEE. Losses at the gene ends were 0 bases for V and 8 bases for J; bases not matched to a gene: 5. The CDR3 loop spans 14 amino acids. The CDR3 coding sequence is TGTGCCAGCAGCGTAGGGGAGGGGTGGGATGAGCAGTTCTTC. Translation gives CASSVGEGWDEQFF.

V and J are TRBV9 and TRBJ2-7; D remains ambiguous. The CDR3 sequence is 15 residues long. Germline loops: CDR1 SGDLS, CDR2 YYNGEE. V was trimmed by 3 bases and J by 3 bases, leaving 16 bases between them. The DNA for the CDR3 is TGTGCCAGCAGCGCCGGAGAGCCGTTGATCTACGAGCAGTACTTC. It codes for CASSAGEPLIYEQYF. The full variable domain, in which reference TRBV9 and TRBJ2-7 provide the parts outside the CDR3, is DSGVTQTPKHLITATGQRVTLRCSPRSGDLSVYWYQQSLDQGLQFLIQYYNGEERAKGNILERFSAQQFPDLHSELNLSSLELGDSALYFCASSAGEPLIYEQYFGPGTRLTVT.

Many counts were recorded for this clonotype. The chain has TRBV9 and TRBJ2-1; D is perhaps TRBD1 (6 bases). V was clipped by 0 bases and J by 1 base, with 8 bases between them. Germline CDR1 reads SGDLS; CDR2 reads YYNGEE. The CDR3 loop spans 15 amino acids. CDR3 sequence: CASSVGQGSYNEQFF. The CDR3 region has the DNA TGTGCCAGCAGCGTAGGCCAGGGGTCCTACAATGAGCAGTTCTTC. Drawing the rest from reference TRBV9 and TRBJ2-1, the complete variable domain is DSGVTQTPKHLITATGQRVTLRCSPRSGDLSVYWYQQSLDQGLQFLIQYYNGEERAKGNILERFSAQQFPDLHSELNLSSLELGDSALYFCASSVGQGSYNEQFFGPGTRLTVL.

This clonotype was seen ten or more times. The chain joins TRBV9 to TRBJ2-3; the D is unclear. Germline values: CDR1 SGDLS, CDR2 YYNGEE. V lost 3 bases to trimming and J lost 4 bases, with 6 bases between them. There are 12 residues in the CDR3. The CDR3 DNA sequence: TGTGCCAGCAGCGGAGAATCAGATACGCAGTATTTT. Protein product: CASSGESDTQYF. The full variable domain, its missing parts supplied by reference TRBV9 and TRBJ2-3, is DSGVTQTPKHLITATGQRVTLRCSPRSGDLSVYWYQQSLDQGLQFLIQYYNGEERAKGNILERFSAQQFPDLHSELNLSSLELGDSALYFCASSGESDTQYFGPGTRLTVL.

The table lists this clonotype with many counts. As DNA, the CDR3 is TGTGCCAGCAGCGTAGGCGGGACAGCAGATTACGAGCAGTACTTC. Amino acid sequence: CASSVGGTADYEQYF. The chain carries TRBV9 and TRBJ2-7; D possibly corresponds to TRBD1 (7 bases). The germline V and J ends were trimmed by 0 bases and 4 bases, with 14 bases remaining between them. The V gene's germline CDR1 is SGDLS and CDR2 YYNGEE. CDR3 length equals 15 residues.

This clonotype was counted at least ten times. The V call is TRBV9, the J call TRBJ2-1; 7 bases match TRBD1. CDR1 and CDR2 (germline): SGDLS, YYNGEE. Unmatched junction bases numbered 9, after V lost 4 bases and J lost 2 bases. CDR3 length: 16 amino acids. CDR3 bases: TGTGCCAGCAGCCCCCGTTCCCAGGGGGCCTACAATGAGCAGTTCTTC. This codes for CASSPRSQGAYNEQFF.

This clonotype is classed as medium-sized. The V gene is TRBV9, the J gene TRBJ2-2, with 7 bases that match TRBD1. There are 14 residues in the CDR3. Trimming removed 3 bases from V and 1 base from J; junction bases left unmatched: 0. CDR1 is SGDLS, CDR2 YYNGEE, per germline. The CDR3 DNA follows: TGTGCCAGCAGCGGACAGGGGAACACCGGGGAGCTGTTTTTT. Translation gives CASSGQGNTGELFF. The entire variable domain, with the rest obtained from reference TRBV9 and TRBJ2-2, is as follows: DSGVTQTPKHLITATGQRVTLRCSPRSGDLSVYWYQQSLDQGLQFLIQYYNGEERAKGNILERFSAQQFPDLHSELNLSSLELGDSALYFCASSGQGNTGELFFGEGSRLTVL.

This clonotype was seen a few times. The rearrangement joins TRBV9 to TRBJ2-5, with 10 bases aligning to TRBD2. The ends lost 3 bases at V and 1 base at J; junction bases unmatched: 3. This CDR3 contains 15 residues. Germline V gene data show CDR1 as SGDLS and CDR2 as YYNGEE. CDR3 sequence: CASSGRTSGQETQYF. The CDR3 coding sequence is TGTGCCAGCAGCGGACGGACTAGCGGCCAAGAGACCCAGTACTTC.

This clonotype was seen many times. The chain recombines TRBV9 with TRBJ2-1, with D hard to call. Germline values: CDR1 SGDLS, CDR2 YYNGEE. The CDR3 has 14 amino acids. V gave up 0 bases and J gave up 4 bases, with 8 bases separating them. The CDR3 loop reads CASSVVEEYNEQFF. The DNA of the CDR3 is TGTGCCAGCAGCGTAGTCGAAGAATACAATGAGCAGTTCTTC.

This clonotype occurred many times. V is TRBV9 and J is TRBJ2-7; TRBD1 agrees at 12 bases. The CDR3 is 14 residues long. V lost 3 bases and J lost 6; bases outside the gene matches: 4. Germline assignment: CDR1 SGDLS and CDR2 YYNGEE. In nucleotides, the CDR3 is TGTGCCAGCAGCGCGGGACAGGGGGCACCCGAGCAGTACTTC. It codes for CASSAGQGAPEQYF.

The table lists this clonotype with many counts. The V and J genes are TRBV9 and TRBJ2-7; D perhaps matches TRBD1 (5 bases). Trimming pared 0 bases from V and 6 bases from J, leaving 10 bases between. Germline-derived CDR1 and CDR2 are SGDLS and YYNGEE. The length of the CDR3 is 13 residues. DNA of the CDR3: TGTGCCAGCAGCGTAGAGTCAGGGATCGAGCAGTACTTC. Residues: CASSVESGIEQYF.

In its sample, this clonotype is medium-sized. The chain has TRBV9 and TRBJ2-5; 7 positions agree with TRBD2. This CDR3 has 14 amino acids. Germline lookup yields CDR1 SGDLS and CDR2 YYNGEE. V was pared by 0 bases and J by 2 bases, with 1 base of the junction left unmatched. CDR3 bases: TGTGCCAGCAGCGTAGGGGGAGGGCAAGAGACCCAGTACTTC. Protein: CASSVGGGQETQYF.

Many counts were recorded for this clonotype. V usage is TRBV9 and J usage is TRBJ2-7; D might be TRBD2 (6 bases). The CDR3 sequence is 15 residues long. CDR1 is SGDLS and CDR2 is YYNGEE in the germline V gene. Trimming left V 5 bases short and J 6 bases short, with 21 bases between. The CDR3 loop reads CASSSPGTGTGEQYF. The DNA of the CDR3 is TGTGCCAGCAGTAGCCCCGGGACGGGGACTGGCGAGCAGTACTTC.